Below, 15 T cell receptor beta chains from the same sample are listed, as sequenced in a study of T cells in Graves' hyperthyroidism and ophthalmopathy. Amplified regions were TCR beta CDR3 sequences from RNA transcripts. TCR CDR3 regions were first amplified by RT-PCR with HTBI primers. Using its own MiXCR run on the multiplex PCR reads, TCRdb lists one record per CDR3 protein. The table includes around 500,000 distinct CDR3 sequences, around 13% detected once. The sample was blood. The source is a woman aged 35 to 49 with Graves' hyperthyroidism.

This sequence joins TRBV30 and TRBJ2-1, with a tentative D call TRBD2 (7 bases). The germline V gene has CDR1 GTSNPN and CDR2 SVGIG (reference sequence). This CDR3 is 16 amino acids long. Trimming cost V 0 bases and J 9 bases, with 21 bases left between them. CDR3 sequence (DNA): TGTGCCTGGAGTGTTATGGGGGCGGGAGTGGGAACTGAGCAGTTCTTC. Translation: CAWSVMGAGVGTEQFF.

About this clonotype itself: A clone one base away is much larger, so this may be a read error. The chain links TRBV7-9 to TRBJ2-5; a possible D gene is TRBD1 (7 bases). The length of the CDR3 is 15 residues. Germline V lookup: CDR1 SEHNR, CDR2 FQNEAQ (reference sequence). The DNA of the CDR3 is TGTGCCAGCAGCTTCAGGGGGGATACCCAAGAGATCCAGTACTTC. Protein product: CASSFRGDTQEIQYF.

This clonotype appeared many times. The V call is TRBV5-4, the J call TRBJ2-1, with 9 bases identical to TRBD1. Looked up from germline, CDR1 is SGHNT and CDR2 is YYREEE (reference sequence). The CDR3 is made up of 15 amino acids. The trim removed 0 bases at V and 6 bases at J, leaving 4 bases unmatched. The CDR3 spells CASSLEGTGFNEQFF. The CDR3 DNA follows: TGTGCCAGCAGCTTGGAGGGGACAGGGTTCAATGAGCAGTTCTTC. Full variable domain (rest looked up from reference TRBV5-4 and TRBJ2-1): ETGVTQSPTHLIKTRGQQVTLRCSSQSGHNTVSWYQQALGQGPQFIFQYYREEENGRGNFPPRFSGLQFPNYSSELNVNALELDDSALYLCASSLEGTGFNEQFFGPGTRLTVL.

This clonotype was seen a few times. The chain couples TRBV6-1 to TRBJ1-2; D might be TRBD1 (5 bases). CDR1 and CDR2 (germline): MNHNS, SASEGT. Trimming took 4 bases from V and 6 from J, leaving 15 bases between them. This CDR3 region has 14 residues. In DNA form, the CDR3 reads TGTGCCAGCAGTGTCCTACAGGAGGGTCATGGCTACACCTTC. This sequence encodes CASSVLQEGHGYTF.

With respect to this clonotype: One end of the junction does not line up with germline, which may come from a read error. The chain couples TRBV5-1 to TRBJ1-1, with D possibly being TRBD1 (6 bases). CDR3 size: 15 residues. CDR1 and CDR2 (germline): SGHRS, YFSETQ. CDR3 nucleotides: TGCGTCAGCAGCTTGGGCGGGACATCGAACACTGAAGCTTTCTTT. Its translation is CVSSLGGTSNTEAFF.

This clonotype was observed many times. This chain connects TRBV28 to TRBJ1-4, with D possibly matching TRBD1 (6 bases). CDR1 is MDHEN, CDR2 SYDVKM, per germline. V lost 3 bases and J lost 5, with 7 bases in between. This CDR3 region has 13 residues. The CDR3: CASSLRGNEKLFF. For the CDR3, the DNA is TGTGCCAGCAGTTTGAGGGGGAATGAAAAACTGTTTTTT.

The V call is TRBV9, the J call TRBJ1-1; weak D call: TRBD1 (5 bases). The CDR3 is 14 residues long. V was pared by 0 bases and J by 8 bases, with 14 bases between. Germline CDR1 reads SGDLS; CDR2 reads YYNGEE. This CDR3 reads CASSVAQRGTEAFF. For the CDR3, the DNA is TGTGCCAGCAGCGTAGCACAGCGGGGCACAGAAGCTTTCTTT.

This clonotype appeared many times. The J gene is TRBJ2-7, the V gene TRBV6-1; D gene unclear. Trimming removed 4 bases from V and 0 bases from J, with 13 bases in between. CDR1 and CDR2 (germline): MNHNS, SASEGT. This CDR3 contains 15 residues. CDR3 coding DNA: TGTGCCAGCAGTGGGCTAAACGGGCCCTCCTACGAGCAGTACTTC. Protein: CASSGLNGPSYEQYF.

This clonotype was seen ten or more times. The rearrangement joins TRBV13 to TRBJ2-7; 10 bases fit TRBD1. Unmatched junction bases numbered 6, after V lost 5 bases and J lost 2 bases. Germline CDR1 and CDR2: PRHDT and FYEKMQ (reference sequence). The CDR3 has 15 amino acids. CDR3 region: CASSVRDRGPYEQYF. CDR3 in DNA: TGTGCCAGCAGCGTCCGGGACAGGGGACCCTACGAGCAGTACTTC.

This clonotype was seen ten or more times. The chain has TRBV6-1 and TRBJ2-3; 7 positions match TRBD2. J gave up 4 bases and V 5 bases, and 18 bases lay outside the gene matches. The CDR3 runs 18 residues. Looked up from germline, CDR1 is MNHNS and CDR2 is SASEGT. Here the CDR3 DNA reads TGTGCCAGCAGTTTGACTAGCTTCCTTTCCGCTTTAGCAGATACGCAGTATTTT. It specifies CASSLTSFLSALADTQYF.

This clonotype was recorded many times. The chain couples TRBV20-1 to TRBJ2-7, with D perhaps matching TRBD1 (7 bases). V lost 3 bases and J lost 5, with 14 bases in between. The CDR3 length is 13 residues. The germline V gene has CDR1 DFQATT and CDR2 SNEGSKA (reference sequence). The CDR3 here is CSASYRGGHEQYF. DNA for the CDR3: TGCAGTGCTAGTTACAGGGGAGGCCACGAGCAGTACTTC.

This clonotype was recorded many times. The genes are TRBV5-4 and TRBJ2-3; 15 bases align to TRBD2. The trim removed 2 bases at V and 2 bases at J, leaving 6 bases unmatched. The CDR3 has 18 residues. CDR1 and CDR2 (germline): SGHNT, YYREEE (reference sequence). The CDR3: CASSLGLAGGFSTDTQYF. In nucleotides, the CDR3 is TGTGCCAGCAGCTTAGGACTAGCGGGAGGGTTCTCCACAGATACGCAGTATTTT.

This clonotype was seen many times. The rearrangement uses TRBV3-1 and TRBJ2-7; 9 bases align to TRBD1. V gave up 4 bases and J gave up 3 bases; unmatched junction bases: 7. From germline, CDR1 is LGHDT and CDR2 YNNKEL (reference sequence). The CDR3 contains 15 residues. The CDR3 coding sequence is TGTGCCAGCAGCCTCAAGGGGACAGGGATCTACGAGCAGTACTTC. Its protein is CASSLKGTGIYEQYF.

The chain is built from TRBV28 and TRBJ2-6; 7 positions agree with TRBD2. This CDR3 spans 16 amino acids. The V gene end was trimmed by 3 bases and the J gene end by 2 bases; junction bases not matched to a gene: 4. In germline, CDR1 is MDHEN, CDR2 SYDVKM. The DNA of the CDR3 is TGTGCCAGCAGTTTCCGGGGGGATCCTGGGGCCAACGTCCTGACTTTC. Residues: CASSFRGDPGANVLTF.

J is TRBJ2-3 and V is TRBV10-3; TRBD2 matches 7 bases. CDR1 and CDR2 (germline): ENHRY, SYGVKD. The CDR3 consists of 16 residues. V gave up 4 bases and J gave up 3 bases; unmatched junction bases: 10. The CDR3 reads CAISGSGSGETDTQYF. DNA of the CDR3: TGTGCCATCAGTGGTAGCGGAAGCGGGGAGACAGATACGCAGTATTTT.